The rows below give T cell receptor beta chains drawn from one sample of a study of shared clonotypes between healthy human individuals. The data were produced by immunoSEQ multiplex PCR, yet TCRdb's version contains in-frame clones alone and is incomplete. The sample shows roughly 1 million clones, around 75% of them seen only once. Sequencing was carried out using memory CD4+ T cells sorted from blood. The origin of the receptors is a man aged 18 to 30 in good health. Each CDR3 is given with its conserved first and last residue. D genes are given only for firm matches. The size field is filled for only some rows; it gives once, few, many or a size class.

CDR3aa: CASSLVSGGGNSPLHF
CDR3nt: TGTGCCAGCAGCTTGGTATCAGGGGGCGGAAATTCACCCCTCCACTTT
d_gene: TRBD1
j_gene: TRBJ1-6
abundance: NA
v_gene: TRBV5-4

CDR3aa: CASSLAGTGPGNTIYF
CDR3nt: TGTGCCAGCAGTTTAGCTGGGACGGGCCCCGGAAACACCATATATTTT
d_gene: NA
j_gene: TRBJ1-3
abundance: NA
v_gene: TRBV28

CDR3aa: CASTREGDYGYTF
CDR3nt: TGCGCCAGCACCCGGGAGGGAGACTATGGCTACACCTTC
d_gene: NA
j_gene: TRBJ1-2
abundance: few
v_gene: TRBV5-1

CDR3aa: CASSDRLAGGATGELFF
CDR3nt: TGTGCCAGCAGCGACCGACTAGCGGGAGGGGCCACCGGGGAGCTGTTTTTT
d_gene: TRBD2
j_gene: TRBJ2-2
abundance: NA
v_gene: TRBV11-2

CDR3aa: CAWSVRQTYNQPQHF
CDR3nt: TGTGCCTGGAGTGTACGACAGACTTACAATCAGCCCCAGCATTTT
d_gene: NA
j_gene: TRBJ1-5
abundance: NA
v_gene: TRBV30

CDR3aa: CASSQDIIPGTPRGAFF
CDR3nt: TGCGCCAGCAGCCAAGATATAATCCCAGGGACCCCACGAGGGGCTTTCTTT
d_gene: NA
j_gene: TRBJ1-1
abundance: few
v_gene: TRBV4-1

CDR3aa: CASSADGTYGYTF
CDR3nt: TGTGCCAGCAGCGCGGACGGAACCTATGGCTACACCTTC
d_gene: NA
j_gene: TRBJ1-2
abundance: NA
v_gene: TRBV9

CDR3aa: CASTPRLGYGYTF
CDR3nt: TGTGCCAGCACCCCCCGCCTCGGATATGGCTACACCTTC
d_gene: NA
j_gene: TRBJ1-2
abundance: NA
v_gene: TRBV5-4

CDR3aa: CASSQLGNTIYF
CDR3nt: TGCGCCAGCAGCCAGCTCGGAAACACCATATATTTT
d_gene: NA
j_gene: TRBJ1-3
abundance: few
v_gene: TRBV4-1

CDR3aa: CASSHLARDYEQYF
CDR3nt: TGCGCCAGCAGCCACCTAGCCCGGGATTACGAGCAGTACTTC
d_gene: NA
j_gene: TRBJ2-7
abundance: NA
v_gene: TRBV4-1

CDR3aa: CASPAGSSYNEQFF
CDR3nt: TGTGCCAGCCCCGCAGGGAGCTCCTACAATGAGCAGTTCTTC
d_gene: NA
j_gene: TRBJ2-1
abundance: NA
v_gene: TRBV2

CDR3aa: CASSGQTNQPQHF
CDR3nt: TGTGCCAGTAGCGGACAGACAAATCAGCCCCAGCATTTT
d_gene: NA
j_gene: TRBJ1-5
abundance: once
v_gene: TRBV19

CDR3aa: CASSERNHPGQVNEKLFF
CDR3nt: TGTGCCAGCAGTGAACGAAATCACCCGGGACAGGTTAATGAAAAACTGTTTTTT
d_gene: TRBD1
j_gene: TRBJ1-4
abundance: NA
v_gene: TRBV6-1

CDR3aa: CASSDRGIQYF
CDR3nt: TGTGCCAGCAGCGACAGGGGGATCCAGTACTTC
d_gene: TRBD1
j_gene: TRBJ2-5
abundance: NA
v_gene: TRBV7-9

CDR3aa: CASSPLAGGPYEQYF
CDR3nt: TGCGCCAGCAGCCCCTTAGCGGGAGGGCCCTACGAGCAGTACTTC
d_gene: TRBD2
j_gene: TRBJ2-7
abundance: once
v_gene: TRBV5-1

CDR3aa: CASKQAGDKLEQYF
CDR3nt: TGTGCCAGTAAGCAAGCGGGAGATAAACTCGAGCAGTACTTC
d_gene: TRBD2
j_gene: TRBJ2-7
abundance: NA
v_gene: TRBV19

CDR3aa: CATSRGGVDYGYTF
CDR3nt: TGTGCCACCAGCAGAGGGGGGGTTGACTATGGCTACACCTTC
d_gene: NA
j_gene: TRBJ1-2
abundance: NA
v_gene: TRBV15

CDR3aa: CASSLTGDVGGYTF
CDR3nt: TGCGCCAGCAGCTTGACGGGGGACGTAGGCGGCTACACCTTC
d_gene: NA
j_gene: TRBJ1-2
abundance: NA
v_gene: TRBV5-1

CDR3aa: CASARLGEAEAFF
CDR3nt: TGTGCCAGCGCCCGCCTAGGTGAGGCTGAAGCTTTCTTT
d_gene: NA
j_gene: TRBJ1-1
abundance: NA
v_gene: TRBV6-6

CDR3aa: CASSVGRETQYF
CDR3nt: TGTGCCAGCAGTGTGGGTCGAGAGACCCAGTACTTC
d_gene: NA
j_gene: TRBJ2-5
abundance: NA
v_gene: TRBV6-1

CDR3aa: CASSAARRGQYF
CDR3nt: TGTGCCAGCAGCGCCGCAAGGCGGGGGCAGTACTTC
d_gene: NA
j_gene: TRBJ2-7
abundance: few
v_gene: TRBV11-2

CDR3aa: CASRIGTGGNEQYF
CDR3nt: TGCGCCAGCAGAATCGGGACAGGGGGAAACGAGCAGTACTTC
d_gene: TRBD1
j_gene: TRBJ2-7
abundance: few
v_gene: TRBV5-1

CDR3aa: CASRTSGFYTEAFF
CDR3nt: TGTGCCAGCAGAACCTCGGGTTTCTACACTGAAGCTTTCTTT
d_gene: NA
j_gene: TRBJ1-1
abundance: NA
v_gene: TRBV27

CDR3aa: CASSALEDTQYF
CDR3nt: TGTGCCAGCAGTGCCCTAGAAGATACGCAGTATTTT
d_gene: NA
j_gene: TRBJ2-3
abundance: NA
v_gene: TRBV2

CDR3aa: CASSQDLSQGQTYNEQFF
CDR3nt: TGCGCCAGCAGCCAAGACCTGTCCCAGGGGCAGACCTACAATGAGCAGTTCTTC
d_gene: NA
j_gene: TRBJ2-1
abundance: NA
v_gene: TRBV4-1

CDR3aa: CASSPHQSRAVQYF
CDR3nt: TGTGCCAGCAGCCCCCATCAATCCAGGGCGGTACAGTACTTC
d_gene: NA
j_gene: TRBJ2-7
abundance: few
v_gene: TRBV7-9

CDR3aa: CSAQTGGGTGELFF
CDR3nt: TGCAGCGCTCAGACAGGGGGCGGAACCGGGGAGCTGTTTTTT
d_gene: TRBD1
j_gene: TRBJ2-2
abundance: NA
v_gene: TRBV29-1

CDR3aa: CASSSTGQPNEKLFF
CDR3nt: TGTGCCAGCAGCTCAACGGGACAGCCTAATGAAAAACTGTTTTTT
d_gene: TRBD1
j_gene: TRBJ1-4
abundance: few
v_gene: TRBV28

CDR3aa: CASSLSFWGRYGYTF
CDR3nt: TGTGCCAGCAGTTTATCATTTTGGGGTCGGTATGGCTACACCTTC
d_gene: NA
j_gene: TRBJ1-2
abundance: NA
v_gene: TRBV28

CDR3aa: CASSSGQPNSPLHF
CDR3nt: TGTGCCAGCAGCTCGGGACAGCCTAATTCACCCCTCCACTTT
d_gene: TRBD1
j_gene: TRBJ1-6
abundance: NA
v_gene: TRBV7-2

CDR3aa: CASSSDSNQPQHF
CDR3nt: TGTGCCAGCAGTTCGGACAGTAATCAGCCCCAGCATTTT
d_gene: NA
j_gene: TRBJ1-5
abundance: NA
v_gene: TRBV6-5

CDR3aa: CASSLGTSDPRDTQYF
CDR3nt: TGTGCCAGCAGCTTAGGGACTAGCGACCCTCGTGATACGCAGTATTTT
d_gene: TRBD2
j_gene: TRBJ2-3
abundance: NA
v_gene: TRBV7-8

CDR3aa: CASSIGGQPQHF
CDR3nt: TGTGCCAGTAGTATAGGGGGGCAGCCCCAGCATTTT
d_gene: NA
j_gene: TRBJ1-5
abundance: NA
v_gene: TRBV19

CDR3aa: CASSVGGETQYF
CDR3nt: TGTGCCAGCAGTGTCGGCGGAGAGACCCAGTACTTC
d_gene: NA
j_gene: TRBJ2-5
abundance: once
v_gene: TRBV2

CDR3aa: CASSSSELAVNYEQYF
CDR3nt: TGTGCCAGCAGCTCCTCGGAGCTAGCGGTTAACTACGAGCAGTACTTC
d_gene: TRBD2
j_gene: TRBJ2-7
abundance: NA
v_gene: TRBV11-3

CDR3aa: CASRGGMVDNSPLHF
CDR3nt: TGTGCCAGCAGGGGGGGGATGGTCGATAATTCACCCCTCCACTTT
d_gene: NA
j_gene: TRBJ1-6
abundance: NA
v_gene: TRBV27

CDR3aa: CASSQDRRETQYF
CDR3nt: TGCGCCAGCAGCCAAGATCGGAGGGAGACCCAGTACTTC
d_gene: NA
j_gene: TRBJ2-5
abundance: NA
v_gene: TRBV4-3

CDR3aa: CSVDPWEVVDGTEAFF
CDR3nt: TGCAGCGTCGACCCTTGGGAGGTAGTTGACGGCACTGAAGCTTTCTTT
d_gene: NA
j_gene: TRBJ1-1
abundance: few
v_gene: TRBV29-1

CDR3aa: CASSPRAGRDTQYF
CDR3nt: TGTGCCAGCAGCCCCCGGGCGGGACGGGATACGCAGTATTTT
d_gene: NA
j_gene: TRBJ2-3
abundance: NA
v_gene: TRBV7-3

CDR3aa: CASSQIRLRDGTYEQYF
CDR3nt: TGCGCCAGCAGCCAAATAAGACTCCGGGACGGAACCTACGAGCAGTACTTC
d_gene: NA
j_gene: TRBJ2-7
abundance: NA
v_gene: TRBV4-1

CDR3aa: CASSLRGAGVGETQYF
CDR3nt: TGTGCTAGCAGCTTAAGGGGAGCGGGAGTTGGGGAGACCCAGTACTTC
d_gene: TRBD2
j_gene: TRBJ2-5
abundance: NA
v_gene: TRBV7-7

CDR3aa: CASRERNEQFF
CDR3nt: TGTGCCAGTAGGGAGCGGAATGAGCAGTTCTTC
d_gene: NA
j_gene: TRBJ2-1
abundance: NA
v_gene: TRBV19

CDR3aa: CASSERENRAEKLFF
CDR3nt: TGTGCCAGCAGTGAAAGGGAGAACAGGGCCGAAAAACTGTTTTTT
d_gene: NA
j_gene: TRBJ1-4
abundance: NA
v_gene: TRBV2

CDR3aa: CASSPGQNTDTQYF
CDR3nt: TGTGCCAGCTCACCCGGACAGAACACAGATACGCAGTATTTT
d_gene: NA
j_gene: TRBJ2-3
abundance: NA
v_gene: TRBV18

CDR3aa: CASSDGERGAVKTQYF
CDR3nt: TGTGCCAGCAGTGACGGGGAGCGGGGGGCCGTGAAGACCCAGTACTTC
d_gene: TRBD2
j_gene: TRBJ2-5
abundance: NA
v_gene: TRBV6-4

CDR3aa: CASSARGGLATDTQYF
CDR3nt: TGTGCCAGCAGTGCCCGCGGGGGACTAGCCACAGATACGCAGTATTTT
d_gene: TRBD2
j_gene: TRBJ2-3
abundance: NA
v_gene: TRBV2

CDR3aa: CASSDGQGLSSPLHF
CDR3nt: TGTGCCAGCAGTGATGGACAGGGTCTGTCCTCACCCCTCCACTTT
d_gene: TRBD1
j_gene: TRBJ1-6
abundance: NA
v_gene: TRBV25-1

CDR3aa: CASSPFSGSSYNEQFF
CDR3nt: TGTGCCAGCAGCCCATTTAGCGGGAGTTCCTACAATGAGCAGTTCTTC
d_gene: TRBD2
j_gene: TRBJ2-1
abundance: NA
v_gene: TRBV7-2

CDR3aa: CASSYSNGAGNTIYF
CDR3nt: TGTGCCAGCAGTTACTCGAACGGGGCTGGAAACACCATATATTTT
d_gene: NA
j_gene: TRBJ1-3
abundance: once
v_gene: TRBV6-5

CDR3aa: CAISESGYIAGGPGTGELFF
CDR3nt: TGTGCCATCAGTGAGTCCGGATATATAGCGGGAGGCCCAGGGACCGGGGAGCTGTTTTTT
d_gene: TRBD2
j_gene: TRBJ2-2
abundance: NA
v_gene: TRBV10-3

CDR3aa: CASSLQTSFYNEQFF
CDR3nt: TGTGCCAGCAGCTTACAGACTAGCTTCTACAATGAGCAGTTCTTC
d_gene: TRBD2
j_gene: TRBJ2-1
abundance: NA
v_gene: TRBV7-3

CDR3aa: CASSEVGNPKSYEQYF
CDR3nt: TGTGCCAGCAGTGAAGTTGGGAACCCCAAGTCCTACGAGCAGTACTTC
d_gene: NA
j_gene: TRBJ2-7
abundance: once
v_gene: TRBV6-1

CDR3aa: CASSLAQYNEQFF
CDR3nt: TGTGCCAGCAGCTTGGCCCAATACAATGAGCAGTTCTTC
d_gene: NA
j_gene: TRBJ2-1
abundance: NA
v_gene: TRBV5-4

CDR3aa: CASSSGQAGTGELFF
CDR3nt: TGTGCCAGCAGCTCCGGACAGGCTGGGACCGGGGAGCTGTTTTTT
d_gene: TRBD1
j_gene: TRBJ2-2
abundance: NA
v_gene: TRBV5-4

CDR3aa: CASSQQGSGRTGELFF
CDR3nt: TGTGCCAGCAGCCAACAGGGGAGCGGGAGGACCGGGGAGCTGTTTTTT
d_gene: TRBD2
j_gene: TRBJ2-2
abundance: many
v_gene: TRBV11-2

CDR3aa: CASSPSPGFYYEQYF
CDR3nt: TGTGCCAGCAGCCCTAGCCCGGGGTTTTACTACGAGCAGTACTTC
d_gene: NA
j_gene: TRBJ2-7
abundance: NA
v_gene: TRBV7-6

CDR3aa: CASSLSGTGDSPLHF
CDR3nt: TGTGCCAGCTCACTCTCCGGGACAGGGGATTCACCCCTCCACTTT
d_gene: TRBD1
j_gene: TRBJ1-6
abundance: NA
v_gene: TRBV18

CDR3aa: CSVAGLLTDTQYF
CDR3nt: TGCAGCGTTGCTGGACTGCTCACAGATACGCAGTATTTT
d_gene: NA
j_gene: TRBJ2-3
abundance: NA
v_gene: TRBV29-1

CDR3aa: CASSGAGVKETQYF
CDR3nt: TGTGCCAGTAGTGGGGCCGGGGTCAAGGAGACCCAGTACTTC
d_gene: NA
j_gene: TRBJ2-5
abundance: NA
v_gene: TRBV19

CDR3aa: CASSGPVNEQFF
CDR3nt: TGTGCCAGCAGCGGACCGGTGAATGAGCAGTTCTTC
d_gene: NA
j_gene: TRBJ2-1
abundance: NA
v_gene: TRBV9